The next 30 T cell receptor beta chains were all read from a single sample in a study of blood T cell repertoires in COVID-19. Assay: immunoSEQ multiplex PCR; the TCRdb copy retains only in-frame clones and omits some. The sample records about 360,000 clones, 80% to 90% being singletons. The sample consisted of PBMCs or T cells enriched from blood (not recorded which). The receptors stem from a man aged 25-40 years who had recovered from COVID-19.

The V call is TRBV19, the J call TRBJ2-7; D is possibly TRBD2 (6 bases). Germline lookup yields CDR1 LNHDA and CDR2 SQIVND (reference sequence). This CDR3 region has 17 residues. The V end was cut by 0 bases, the J end by 5 bases, with 20 bases between. Here the CDR3 reads CASSIERGLAGFHEQYF. The CDR3 bases are TGTGCCAGTAGTATAGAGAGGGGCCTCGCGGGGTTCCACGAGCAGTACTTC.

V is TRBV7-2 and J is TRBJ2-7; 11 bases agree with TRBD2. Germline CDR1 is SGHTA and CDR2 is FQGNSA. This CDR3 has 16 residues. V trimming: 5 bases; J trimming: 2 bases; junction bases outside the gene matches: 8. The CDR3 nucleotides read TGTGCCAGCAGCCCAACTAGCGGGGGAGTACCCTACGAGCAGTACTTC. Amino acid sequence: CASSPTSGGVPYEQYF.

V usage is TRBV5-4 and J usage is TRBJ1-6; D gene uncertain. Trimming stripped 5 bases from V and 8 bases from J, with 14 bases between. The CDR3 spans 14 residues. Germline values: CDR1 SGHNT, CDR2 YYREEE (reference sequence). This chain's CDR3 is CASRADLGDSPLHF. The CDR3 DNA follows: TGTGCCAGCAGAGCGGACCTTGGGGATTCACCCCTCCACTTT.

This sequence joins TRBV29-1 and TRBJ2-3, with 9 bases identical to TRBD1. The CDR3 extends over 14 amino acids. From germline, CDR1 is SQVTM and CDR2 ANQGSEA. V dropped 4 bases and J dropped 1; count of bases not matched to a gene: 3. CDR3 amino acids: CSVGRDRGTDTQYF. CDR3 DNA sequence: TGCAGCGTTGGTCGGGACAGGGGCACAGATACGCAGTATTTT.

J is TRBJ1-5 and V is TRBV18; D ambiguous. The CDR3 consists of 15 residues. Trimming took off 3 bases at V and 3 bases at J, with 12 bases between the two ends. Germline CDR1 reads KGHSH; CDR2 reads LQKENI. This chain's CDR3 is CASSPSYTDNQPQHF. Written as DNA, the CDR3 is TGTGCCAGCTCACCCTCGTACACAGACAATCAGCCCCAGCATTTT.

The chain employs TRBV6-5 and TRBJ2-7; weak D call: TRBD1 (5 bases). CDR3 length equals 14 residues. Germline lookup yields CDR1 MNHEY and CDR2 SVGAGI. V was trimmed by 3 bases and J by 2 bases, leaving 11 bases between them. The CDR3 reads CASSYGHGTYEQYF. CDR3 nucleotides: TGTGCCAGCAGTTATGGACACGGAACCTACGAGCAGTACTTC.

This chain joins TRBV7-6 and TRBJ1-2; the D gene is possibly TRBD1 (5 bases). Trimming shortened V by 4 bases and J by 4 bases, and 10 bases separated the two germline ends. This CDR3 is 13 amino acids long. Germline V lookup: CDR1 SGHVS, CDR2 FNYEAQ. The CDR3 coding sequence is TGTGCCAGCAGCTCTCCGGGGGGCTATGGCTACACCTTC. Protein product: CASSSPGGYGYTF.

Written as DNA, the CDR3 is TGTGCCAGCAGTCTCCGGACAGGGGGCGTAGCTGAAGCTTTCTTT. This translates into CASSLRTGGVAEAFF. V and J are TRBV6-2 or TRBV6-3 and TRBJ1-1, with 11 bases aligning to TRBD1. The length of the CDR3 is 15 residues. Per the germline V gene, CDR1 is MNHEY and CDR2 is SVGEGT. The V and J ends lost 5 bases and 6 bases, in that order; junction bases with no gene match: 8.

V is TRBV3-1 (or the pseudogene TRBV3-2) and J is TRBJ2-5, with 9 bases identical to TRBD1. Germline CDR1 reads LGHDT; CDR2 reads YNNKEL (reference sequence). V dropped 0 bases and J dropped 4; count of bases not matched to a gene: 6. The CDR3 length is 16 residues. The CDR3 nucleotides read TGTGCCAGCAGCCAAGACCCCGGGACAGGGAGAGAGACCCAGTACTTC. Translated, it gives CASSQDPGTGRETQYF.

This chain links TRBV5-1 with TRBJ2-5, with 8 nucleotides matching TRBD1. After removal of 6 bases from V and 2 bases from J, the junction contained 9 bases not matched to a gene. This CDR3 has 15 amino acids. Germline V gene sequence: CDR1 SGHRS, CDR2 YFSETQ. In nucleotides, the CDR3 is TGCGCCAGCACCTACCAGGGGGCATCTCAAGAGACCCAGTACTTC. Its translation is CASTYQGASQETQYF.

This clone has only a few counts. This chain connects TRBV7-2 to TRBJ1-1; perhaps TRBD1 as D (5 bases). CDR3 length equals 14 residues. Looked up from germline, CDR1 is SGHTA and CDR2 is FQGNSA. Trimming pared 7 bases from V and 6 bases from J, leaving 18 bases between. In nucleotides, the CDR3 is TGTGCCAGCACCGCTTCCGTCCGGGGGGCTGAAGCTTTCTTT. This encodes CASTASVRGAEAFF. Variable domain in full (rest from reference TRBV7-2 and TRBJ1-1): GAGVSQSPSNKVTEKGKDVELRCDPISGHTALYWYRQSLGQGLEFLIYFQGNSAPDKSGLPSDRFSAERTGGSVSTLTIQRTQQEDSAVYLCASTASVRGAEAFFGQGTRLTVV.

The chain uses TRBV30 and TRBJ1-4; D unresolved. Germline CDR1 GTSNPN, CDR2 SVGIG (reference sequence). The V and J ends lost 0 bases and 4 bases respectively, with 12 bases between them. The CDR3 sequence is 15 residues long. As DNA, the CDR3 is TGTGCCTGGAGTGTACGTAGCGGCATTAATGAAAAACTGTTTTTT. Translating it yields CAWSVRSGINEKLFF.

V gene TRBV7-2 combines with J gene TRBJ2-1; possible D gene TRBD2, 7 bases. Per the germline V gene, CDR1 is SGHTA and CDR2 is FQGNSA. V lost 3 bases and J lost 9, with 12 bases in between. The length of the CDR3 is 13 residues. The CDR3 DNA reads TGTGCCAGCAGCTTGGGGGGGCGGAGTGAGCAGTTCTTC. Residues: CASSLGGRSEQFF.

This chain connects TRBV5-1 to TRBJ2-1; a weak D match, TRBD1 (5 bases). V lost 6 bases to trimming and J lost 0 bases, with 7 bases between them. From germline, CDR1 is SGHRS and CDR2 YFSETQ. This CDR3 spans 13 amino acids. The CDR3 DNA reads as TGCGCCAGCAAACAGGACTCCTACAATGAGCAGTTCTTC. It is translated as CASKQDSYNEQFF.

Note on this clone: Other DNA sequences of this sample code for an identical CDR3. V and J are TRBV7-2 and TRBJ1-1; D not resolved. V dropped 2 bases and J dropped 0 bases, with 4 bases sitting between them. The CDR3 length is 13 residues. Germline CDR1 SGHTA, CDR2 FQGNSA. The CDR3 loop reads CASSLSLNTEAFF. CDR3 coding DNA: TGTGCCAGCAGCTTATCATTGAACACTGAAGCTTTCTTT.

The V and J genes are TRBV6-6 and TRBJ2-1; D is undetermined. V was shortened by 6 bases and J by 0 bases, with 9 bases between the two germline ends. Germline V lookup: CDR1 MNHNY, CDR2 SVGAGI (reference sequence). The CDR3 loop spans 14 amino acids. The CDR3 spells CASRGVGSYNEQFF. In DNA form, the CDR3 reads TGTGCCAGCAGGGGCGTGGGCTCCTACAATGAGCAGTTCTTC.

V is TRBV11-2 and J is TRBJ1-2, with a weak D call TRBD1 (5 bases). V was trimmed by 5 bases and J by 8 bases, leaving 18 bases between them. The V gene's germline CDR1 is SGHAT and CDR2 FQNNGV. CDR3 length: 14 residues. The CDR3 sequence: CASSPRDRRGGYTF. In DNA, the CDR3 is TGTGCCAGCAGCCCTCGCGATCGAAGGGGCGGCTACACCTTC.

For the CDR3, the DNA is TGCAGTGCTAGTAGGGGTGACTATGGCTACACCTTC. This gives the protein CSASRGDYGYTF. The V gene is TRBV20-1, the J gene TRBJ1-2; perhaps TRBD1 as D (5 bases). V lost 3 bases and J lost 3, with 8 bases in between. The CDR3 extends over 12 amino acids. The germline gives CDR1 DFQATT, CDR2 SNEGSKA (reference sequence).

The gene calls are TRBV14 and TRBJ2-2, with D possibly TRBD1 on 6 matching bases. The CDR3 totals 17 residues. V was pared by 0 bases and J by 6 bases, with 17 bases between. Germline loops: CDR1 SGHDN, CDR2 FVKESK. The CDR3 here is CASSQEGFGTIPGELFF. CDR3 DNA: TGTGCCAGCAGCCAAGAGGGTTTCGGGACAATTCCCGGGGAGCTGTTTTTT.

V is TRBV4-1 and J is TRBJ1-6; TRBD1 agrees at 8 bases. Per the germline V gene, CDR1 is MGHRA and CDR2 is YSYEKL. V shed 9 bases, J shed 10 bases, and the junction held 14 bases outside the gene matches. This CDR3 is 15 amino acids long. The CDR3 DNA follows: TGCGCCAGTAAACAGGGGGAAGGGTCTTGGTCACCCCTCCACTTT. It encodes CASKQGEGSWSPLHF.

Here the CDR3 reads CAVRTGLYNEQFF. CDR3 coding DNA: TGTGCCGTGCGTACAGGCCTTTACAATGAGCAGTTCTTC. V and J are TRBV12-3 or TRBV12-4 and TRBJ2-1, with D possibly matching TRBD1 (5 bases). This CDR3 is built from 13 residues. V was cut by 11 bases and J by 4 bases, with 15 bases left in between.

The chain links TRBV13 to TRBJ2-7; TRBD2 matches at 7 bases. Germline-derived CDR1 and CDR2 are PRHDT and FYEKMQ (reference sequence). CDR3 length equals 16 residues. J lost 0 bases, V lost 4 bases, and 9 bases had no gene match. CDR3 residues: CASSSSGGKISYEQYF. In DNA form, the CDR3 reads TGTGCCAGCAGCTCTTCGGGGGGTAAGATCTCCTACGAGCAGTACTTC.

This clone was found a few times. The chain employs TRBV29-1 and TRBJ2-1; 8 bases are shared with TRBD2. Unmatched junction bases numbered 16, after V lost 6 bases and J lost 6 bases. CDR3 length equals 16 residues. Germline V lookup: CDR1 SQVTM, CDR2 ANQGSEA. The CDR3 nucleotides read TGCAGCGTCATTACTAGCGGCCGTTCGGGATTCAATGAGCAGTTCTTC. This codes for CSVITSGRSGFNEQFF.

The V call is TRBV15, the J call TRBJ2-7; D is possibly TRBD1 (5 bases). Germline-derived CDR1 and CDR2 are LNHNV and YYDKDF (reference sequence). Trimming pared 0 bases from V and 5 bases from J, leaving 26 bases between. The CDR3 sequence is 19 residues long. CDR3 protein: CATSRDKVIRWQGSHEQYF. The CDR3 DNA is TGTGCCACCAGCAGAGATAAAGTGATTCGGTGGCAGGGTTCCCACGAGCAGTACTTC.

The gene calls are TRBV3-1 (or the pseudogene TRBV3-2) and TRBJ2-3; maybe TRBD1 (6 bases). The CDR3 loop spans 16 amino acids. CDR1 is LGHDT and CDR2 is YNNKEL in the germline V gene (reference sequence). V lost 3 bases and J lost 1, with 14 bases in between. In DNA, the CDR3 is TGTGCCAGCAGCCAGATTTTAGGACAGCGCACAGATACGCAGTATTTT. Translating it yields CASSQILGQRTDTQYF.

As concerns this clone: Other DNA sequences in the sample encode the same CDR3. CDR3 bases: TGCGCCAGCAGCTTGGGGCGGGGGAACACTGAAGCTTTCTTT. This gives the protein CASSLGRGNTEAFF. The rearrangement joins TRBV5-1 to TRBJ1-1; no definite D call. Germline assignment: CDR1 SGHRS and CDR2 YFSETQ. Trimming cost V 0 bases and J 1 base, with 7 bases left between them. This CDR3 is built from 14 residues. Full variable domain (missing parts from reference TRBV5-1 and TRBJ1-1): KAGVTQTPRYLIKTRGQQVTLSCSPISGHRSVSWYQQTPGQGLQFLFEYFSETQRNKGNFPGRFSGRQFSNSRSEMNVSTLELGDSALYLCASSLGRGNTEAFFGQGTRLTVV.

DNA of the CDR3: TGTGCCAGCAGTTACTCGCAGGGGACGGGGCAGCCCCAGCATTTT. Translation gives CASSYSQGTGQPQHF. The rearrangement links TRBV6-2 or TRBV6-3 to TRBJ1-5, with a possible D match to TRBD1 (6 bases). CDR1 is MNHEY, CDR2 SVGEGT, per germline. Trimming took off 0 bases at V and 7 bases at J, with 13 bases between the two ends. The CDR3 extends over 15 amino acids.

The chain links TRBV5-1 to TRBJ2-7, with TRBD1 as a possible D gene (6 bases). Looked up from germline, CDR1 is SGHRS and CDR2 is YFSETQ. Trimming pared 1 base from V and 2 bases from J, leaving 13 bases between. The CDR3 is made up of 15 amino acids. CDR3 amino acids: CASSLTGQQAYEQYF. CDR3 nucleotides: TGCGCCAGCAGCTTGACCGGACAGCAGGCCTACGAGCAGTACTTC.

This CDR3 is CASSVSTGGIDEQYF. As DNA, the CDR3 is TGTGCCAGTAGCGTATCGACAGGGGGGATAGACGAGCAGTACTTC. The chain links TRBV19 to TRBJ2-7, with 9 bases fitting TRBD1. The V gene end was trimmed by 6 bases and the J gene end by 5 bases; junction bases not matched to a gene: 11. The CDR3 extends over 15 amino acids. The germline gives CDR1 LNHDA, CDR2 SQIVND (reference sequence).

The rearrangement joins TRBV12-3 or TRBV12-4 to TRBJ1-1; 7 nucleotides line up with TRBD1. The CDR3 runs to 12 residues. V trimming: 7 bases; J trimming: 9 bases; junction bases outside the gene matches: 8. CDR3 sequence (DNA): TGTGCCAGCACCTTAGGGGGCCAGCAAGCTTTCTTT. Amino acid sequence: CASTLGGQQAFF.